Sequencing of this TCR beta chain was carried out in a study of OX40 agonist ivuxolimab in advanced cancers. Across the study: Cohort: 82.7% men, mean age approximately 60, aged about 20 to 85. General study points: Low normalized clonal expansion also occurred in some nonresponding patients. In CD8+ T cells, expanded clones were on average more numerous than in CD4+.

V gave up 0 bases and J gave up 9 bases, with 10 bases separating them. Germline V lookup: CDR1 SGHNT, CDR2 YYREEE (reference sequence). CDR3 length: 13 residues. The method was immunoSEQ multiplex PCR; TCRdb's version includes in-frame clones alone and lacks a portion of them. This table has around 95,000 clones, around 89% appearing once. Worth noting for this clone: Its antigen is undetermined.

The sequence was obtained from an adult with an advanced solid tumor such as melanoma, head and neck, liver or kidney cancer. The V gene is TRBV5-4, the J gene TRBJ2-1; no clear D. This specimen consisted of CD4+ or CD8+ T cells sorted from blood, obtained in a trial of the OX40 agonist ivuxolimab. The CDR3 DNA is TGTGCCAGCAGCTTGGATATGACCCGTGAGCAGTTCTTC. Amino acids: CASSLDMTREQFF.